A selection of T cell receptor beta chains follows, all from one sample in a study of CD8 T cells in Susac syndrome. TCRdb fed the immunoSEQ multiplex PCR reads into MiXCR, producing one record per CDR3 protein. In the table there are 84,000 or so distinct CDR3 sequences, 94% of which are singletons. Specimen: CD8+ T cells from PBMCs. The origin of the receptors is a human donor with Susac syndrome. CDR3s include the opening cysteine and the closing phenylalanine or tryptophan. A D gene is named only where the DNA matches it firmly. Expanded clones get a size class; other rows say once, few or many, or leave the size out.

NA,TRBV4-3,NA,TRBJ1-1,TGCGCCAGCAGCCACGGGGGAGAAGATACTGAAGCTTTCTTT,CASSHGGEDTEAFF
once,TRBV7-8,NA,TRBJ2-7,TGTGCCAGCAGCTTAGCGGGCCAGGGATTTTTCTCCTACGAGCAGTACTTC,CASSLAGQGFFSYEQYF
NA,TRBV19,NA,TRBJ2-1,TGTGCCAGTAACGGGGGTATGTATGAGCAGTTCTTC,CASNGGMYEQFF
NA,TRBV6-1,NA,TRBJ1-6,TGTGCCAGCAGCCTCCAGCAAGATTCCGACTATTCACCCCTCCACTTT,CASSLQQDSDYSPLHF
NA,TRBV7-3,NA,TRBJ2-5,TGTGCCAGCAGCTTAACCGGGGCCGGGAGTCTTTGGGAGACCCAGTACTTC,CASSLTGAGSLWETQYF
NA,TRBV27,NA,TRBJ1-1,TGTGCCAGCAATCCTTGGCCCAGCACTGAAGCTTTCTTT,CASNPWPSTEAFF
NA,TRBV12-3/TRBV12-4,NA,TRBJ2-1,TGTGCCAGCACCACCGATAGCCACAATGAGCAGTTCTTC,CASTTDSHNEQFF
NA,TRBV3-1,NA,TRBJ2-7,TGTGCCAGCAGCCAGTCCGGGGTCTACCCTTACGAGCAGTACTTC,CASSQSGVYPYEQYF
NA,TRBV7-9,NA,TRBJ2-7,TGTGCCAGCAGCTTAGAAGGTAACCCCTACGAGCAGTACTTC,CASSLEGNPYEQYF
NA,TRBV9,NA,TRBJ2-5,TGTGCCAGCAGCGTAGCTGGACAGCGAGAGACCCAGTACTTC,CASSVAGQRETQYF
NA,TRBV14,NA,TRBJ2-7,TGTGCCAGCAGTCGTCGTCTGCGATACGAGCAGTACTTC,CASSRRLRYEQYF
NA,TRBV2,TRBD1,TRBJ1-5,TGTGCCTGTCAAGGACAGGGGGCTAATCAGCCCCAGCATTTT,CACQGQGANQPQHF
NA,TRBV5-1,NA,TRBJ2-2,TGCGCCAGCAGCTTATTGGCCGGGGAGCTGTTTTTT,CASSLLAGELFF
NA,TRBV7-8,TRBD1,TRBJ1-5,TGTGCCAGCTCATCTCCGCCGGGACAGGGGGCTTTTGGCAATCAGCCCCAGCATTTT,CASSSPPGQGAFGNQPQHF
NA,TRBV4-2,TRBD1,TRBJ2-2,TGTGCCAGCAGCCTTTGGACAGGGAACACCGGGGAGCTGTTTTTT,CASSLWTGNTGELFF
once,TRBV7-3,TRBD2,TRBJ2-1,TGTGCCAGCAGCTTATCGACTAGCGGGAGCACATACAATGAGCAGTTCTTC,CASSLSTSGSTYNEQFF
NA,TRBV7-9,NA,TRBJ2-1,TGTGCCAGCAGCTTTACGGAGGGGAGCGGTGAGCAGTTCTTC,CASSFTEGSGEQFF
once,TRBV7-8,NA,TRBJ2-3,TGTGCCAGCAGCCCGCATAGCGTAGATACGCAGTATTTT,CASSPHSVDTQYF
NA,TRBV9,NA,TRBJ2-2,TGTGCCAGCAGCGTGTCGGACCAAGTGTACACCGGGGAGCTGTTTTTT,CASSVSDQVYTGELFF
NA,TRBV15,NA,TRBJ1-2,TGTGCCACCAGCAGAGATGGGCAGCCCTCCAGTGGCTACACCTTC,CATSRDGQPSSGYTF
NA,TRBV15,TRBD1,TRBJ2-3,TGTGCCACCAGCGAGGGGGCCGGCACAGATACGCAGTATTTT,CATSEGAGTDTQYF
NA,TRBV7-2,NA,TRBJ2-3,TGTGCCAGCAGCTTAGAATCCCCGTTCAGCACAGATACGCAGTATTTT,CASSLESPFSTDTQYF
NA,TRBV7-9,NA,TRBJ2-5,TGTGCCAGCAGCCCCCACCAGGCGTCGTACCAAGAGACCCAGTACTTC,CASSPHQASYQETQYF
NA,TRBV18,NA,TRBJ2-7,TGTGCCAGCTCACCTGGGGAACAGGGAACATACGAGCAGTACTTC,CASSPGEQGTYEQYF
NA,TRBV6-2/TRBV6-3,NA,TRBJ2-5,TGTGCCAGCAATGGAGGGGGGGCCTCAGAGACCCAGTACTTC,CASNGGGASETQYF
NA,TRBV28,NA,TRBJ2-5,TGTGCCAGCAGTTTATACGGGTTTGGGGAGACCCAGTACTTC,CASSLYGFGETQYF
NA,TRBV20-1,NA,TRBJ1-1,TGCAGTGCTAGAGATCATGGCAGGAACACTGAAGCTTTCTTT,CSARDHGRNTEAFF
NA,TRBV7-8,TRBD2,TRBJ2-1,TGTGCCAGCAGCTTAGTACTAGCGGGAGGCGATGAGCAGTTCTTC,CASSLVLAGGDEQFF
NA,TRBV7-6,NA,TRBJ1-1,TGTGCCAGCAGCTTAGAGTATGTGACGGAAGCTTTCTTT,CASSLEYVTEAFF
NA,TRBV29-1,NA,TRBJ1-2,TGCAGCGTTGAAGGGGATGGCGGGGGGGACCTCTATGGCTACACCTTC,CSVEGDGGGDLYGYTF
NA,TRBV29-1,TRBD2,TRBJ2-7,TGCAGCGTCCTGCTAGCGGGAGACTACGAGCAGTACTTC,CSVLLAGDYEQYF
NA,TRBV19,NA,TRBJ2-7,TGTGCCACAAGAAGCCACCGAGCCCCCTACGAGCAGTACTTC,CATRSHRAPYEQYF
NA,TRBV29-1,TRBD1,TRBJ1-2,TGCAGCGCCCGGACAGGAAACGGCTACACCTTC,CSARTGNGYTF
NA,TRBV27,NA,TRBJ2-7,TGTGCCAGCAGTTTATCCCACGACTACGAGCAGTACTTC,CASSLSHDYEQYF
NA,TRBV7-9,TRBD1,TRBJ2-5,TGTGCCAGCAGCTTCTGGGACAGAGAAGAGACCCAGTACTTC,CASSFWDREETQYF
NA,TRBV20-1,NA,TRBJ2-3,TGCAGTGCTAGAGATCCCACCTACACAGATACGCAGTATTTT,CSARDPTYTDTQYF
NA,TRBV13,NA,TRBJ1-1,TGTGCCAGCAGCTTTGCAGAGAATGAAGCTTTCTTT,CASSFAENEAFF
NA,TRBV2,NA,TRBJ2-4,TGTGCCAGCAGTCTGGGCTTCCTAGCCAAAAACATTCAGTACTTC,CASSLGFLAKNIQYF
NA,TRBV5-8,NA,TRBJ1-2,TGTGCCAGCAGCTTGAGGTTGGAGAATGGCTACACCTTC,CASSLRLENGYTF
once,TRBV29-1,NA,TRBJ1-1,TGCAGCGTTGAAGATATCCTGCCCGAACAGGCGAACACTGAAGCTTTCTTT,CSVEDILPEQANTEAFF
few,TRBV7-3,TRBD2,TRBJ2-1,TGTGCCAGCAGCTTAGGGACTAGCGGGCGAAATGAGCAGTTCTTC,CASSLGTSGRNEQFF
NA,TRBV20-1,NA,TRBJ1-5,TGCAGTGCTGGAGAGTTAGGGGACTTCAATCAGCCCCAGCATTTT,CSAGELGDFNQPQHF
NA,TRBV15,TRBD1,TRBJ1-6,TGTGCCACCAGCAGAGATAGGGACAGGATGAATTCACCCCTCCACTTT,CATSRDRDRMNSPLHF
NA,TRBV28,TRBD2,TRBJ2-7,TGTGCCAGCAGCCCTAGCGGGAGTGTTTCCTACGAGCAGTACTTC,CASSPSGSVSYEQYF
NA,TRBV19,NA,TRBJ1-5,TGTGCCAGTAGCCCAGGCAATCAGCCCCAGCATTTT,CASSPGNQPQHF
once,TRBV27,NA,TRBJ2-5,TGTGCCAGCAGTACTAGGGTGTACCAAGAGACCCAGTACTTC,CASSTRVYQETQYF
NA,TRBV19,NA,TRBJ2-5,TGTGCCAGTAGTATAGACGACAGCCAAGAGACCCAGTACTTC,CASSIDDSQETQYF
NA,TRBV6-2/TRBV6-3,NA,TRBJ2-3,TGTGCCAGCAGTTGGTTGCAGAGCACAGATACGCAGTATTTT,CASSWLQSTDTQYF
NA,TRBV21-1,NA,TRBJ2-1,TGTGCCAGCAGCCTGGTGAGCGGTGAGCAGTTCTTC,CASSLVSGEQFF